This TCR beta chain derives from a study of blood T cell repertoires in COVID-19. Study-level information: The samples span acute and convalescent COVID-19 from the United States, Italy and Spain.

In the original processing: Amplified reference gene primers provided the basis for estimating nucleated cell counts. Assay: immunoSEQ multiplex PCR; the TCRdb copy retains only in-frame clones and omits some. The V and J calls and the clone size are those of that table, but D and trimming were determined from the DNA. The sample lists about 160,000 clones, approximately 81% occurring once. The CDR3 is 15 residues long. The trim removed 3 bases at V and 6 bases at J, leaving 8 bases unmatched. Germline CDR1 reads MNHEY; CDR2 reads SMNVEV (reference sequence). The origin of this receptor is a human donor with acute or convalescent COVID-19. The donor label of this sample is uncertain. This chain links TRBV27 with TRBJ1-1; TRBD1 matches 9 bases. Sequences were obtained from peripheral blood. For the CDR3, the DNA is TGTGCCAGCAGTTTCCGACAGGGGGGCCCCTCTGAAGCTTTCTTT. Translated, it gives CASSFRQGGPSEAFF.